What follows are 9 T cell receptor beta chains derived from one specimen sequenced in a study of cytomegalovirus exposure and HLA in healthy donors. PCR employed 60 Vbeta and 13 Jbeta primers. Profiled with immunoSEQ multiplex PCR; TCRdb holds only in-frame clones, not every one. The sample shows around 130,000 clones, roughly 70% of them seen only once. The specimen sequenced was PBMCs. Source of these receptors: a man in his forties or fifties in good health and CMV-seropositive.

This chain connects TRBV7-9 to TRBJ1-1; 11 bases line up with TRBD1. Germline V lookup: CDR1 SEHNR, CDR2 FQNEAQ (reference sequence). Trimming at V came to 4 bases and at J to 1 base, leaving 8 bases not matched to a gene. The CDR3 loop spans 17 amino acids. CDR3 coding DNA: TGTGCCAGCAGCTCCACCGGGACAGGGGGATCGAACACTGAAGCTTTCTTT. Translating gives CASSSTGTGGSNTEAFF.

The chain combines TRBV2 with TRBJ1-1; TRBD1 might be the D (5 bases). V lost 3 bases, J lost 6 bases, and 17 bases lay in between. The CDR3 contains 15 residues. The germline gives CDR1 SNHLY, CDR2 FYNNEI. In DNA form, the CDR3 reads TGTGCCAGCAGTGAGAACGTAGGCTGGGGGGCTGAAGCTTTCTTT. Its protein is CASSENVGWGAEAFF.

The V gene is TRBV5-4, the J gene TRBJ2-7; D remains ambiguous. V was shortened by 1 base and J by 5 bases, with 10 bases between the two germline ends. Germline values: CDR1 SGHNT, CDR2 YYREEE (reference sequence). This CDR3 is built from 13 residues. CDR3 residues: CASSLLAGDEQYF. CDR3 bases: TGTGCCAGCAGCTTGTTGGCTGGAGACGAGCAGTACTTC.

In DNA, the CDR3 is TGTGCCAGCATCGCCGGGGGGACTCTCAATGAGCAGTTCTTC. It translates to CASIAGGTLNEQFF. J is TRBJ2-1 and V is TRBV28, with 7 bases lining up with TRBD2. The germline gives CDR1 MDHEN, CDR2 SYDVKM. The CDR3 is 14 residues long. V shed 7 bases, J shed 6 bases, and the junction held 9 bases outside the gene matches.

V usage is TRBV30 and J usage is TRBJ2-5; perhaps TRBD2 as D (5 bases). From germline, CDR1 is GTSNPN and CDR2 SVGIG (reference sequence). CDR3 length equals 14 residues. The ends were cut back, 3 bases at V and 0 bases at J, with 11 bases in the middle. The CDR3 reads CAWRRGINQETQYF. CDR3 DNA sequence: TGTGCCTGGAGACGGGGTATTAACCAAGAGACCCAGTACTTC.

The chain recombines TRBV13 with TRBJ2-5, with TRBD2 matching over 14 bases. Trimming took 5 bases from V and 5 from J; bases not matched to a gene: 7. The CDR3 runs to 16 residues. The germline V gene has CDR1 PRHDT and CDR2 FYEKMQ (reference sequence). CDR3 region: CASSPGLAGGQETQYF. CDR3 DNA: TGTGCCAGCAGCCCCGGACTAGCGGGAGGCCAGGAGACCCAGTACTTC.

The V call is TRBV4-1, the J call TRBJ2-7; D may be TRBD2 (5 bases). Per the germline V gene, CDR1 is MGHRA and CDR2 is YSYEKL. The CDR3 is 15 residues long. V lost 0 bases and J 0 bases, leaving 9 bases between the germline ends. This chain's CDR3 is CASSQEGLGSYEQYF. CDR3 DNA sequence: TGCGCCAGCAGCCAAGAAGGACTGGGCTCCTACGAGCAGTACTTC.

The chain has TRBV27 and TRBJ2-6; D gene ambiguous. The CDR3 length is 15 residues. Deletions cut 3 bases from V and 4 bases from J, with 10 bases between. Germline V lookup: CDR1 MNHEY, CDR2 SMNVEV (reference sequence). CDR3 nucleotides: TGTGCCAGCAGTTTGAAGCCCTCCGGGGCCAACGTCCTGACTTTC. It yields the protein CASSLKPSGANVLTF. Full variable domain (rest looked up from reference TRBV27 and TRBJ2-6): EAQVTQNPRYLITVTGKKLTVTCSQNMNHEYMSWYRQDPGLGLRQIYYSMNVEVTDKGDVPEGYKVSRKEKRNFPLILESPSPNQTSLYFCASSLKPSGANVLTFGAGSRLTVL.

The chain is built from TRBV18 and TRBJ2-3, with D possibly matching TRBD1 (6 bases). There are 16 residues in the CDR3. V was cut by 3 bases and J by 2 bases, with 15 bases left in between. Germline loops: CDR1 KGHSH, CDR2 LQKENI. The CDR3 region is CASSPIQGSFTDTQYF. Written as DNA, the CDR3 is TGTGCCAGCTCACCCATACAGGGCTCCTTCACAGATACGCAGTATTTT.